This note documents a single T cell receptor (beta chain) sequence. The sample is drawn from a study of blood T cell repertoires in COVID-19. In the original workflow: By means of reference gene primer amplification, nucleated cell counts were estimated. The data were produced by immunoSEQ multiplex PCR, yet TCRdb's version contains in-frame clones alone and is incomplete. That table gives V, J and clone size, and the DNA gave D and trimming. The sample has 65,000 to 95,000 clones; about 80% are singletons. Trimming removed 4 bases at V and 4 bases at J, with 16 bases between. This CDR3 contains 14 residues. Looked up from germline, CDR1 is GTSNPN and CDR2 is SVGIG (reference sequence).

The specimen was peripheral blood. The clonotype was recovered from a man aged 50-60 years with active or convalescent COVID-19. The chain has TRBV30 and TRBJ1-2; D is undetermined. CDR3 bases: TGTGCCTGGATGGGAGGAACCGTTGGCTATGGCTACACCTTC. Translated: CAWMGGTVGYGYTF.